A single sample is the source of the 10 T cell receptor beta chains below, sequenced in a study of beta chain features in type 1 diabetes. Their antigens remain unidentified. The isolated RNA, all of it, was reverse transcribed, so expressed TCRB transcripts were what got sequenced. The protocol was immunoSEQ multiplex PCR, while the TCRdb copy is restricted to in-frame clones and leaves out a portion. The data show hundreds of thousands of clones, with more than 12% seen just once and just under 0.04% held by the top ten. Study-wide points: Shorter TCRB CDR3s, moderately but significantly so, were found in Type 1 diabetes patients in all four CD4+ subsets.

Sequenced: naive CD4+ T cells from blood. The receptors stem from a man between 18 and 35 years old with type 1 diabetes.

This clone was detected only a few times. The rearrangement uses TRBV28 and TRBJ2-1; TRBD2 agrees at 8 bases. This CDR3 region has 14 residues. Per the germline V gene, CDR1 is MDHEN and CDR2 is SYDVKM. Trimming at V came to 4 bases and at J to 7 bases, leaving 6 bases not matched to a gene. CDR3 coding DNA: TGTGCCAGCAGTTCCCCGGGAGGGCGAAATGAGCAGTTCTTC. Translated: CASSSPGGRNEQFF.

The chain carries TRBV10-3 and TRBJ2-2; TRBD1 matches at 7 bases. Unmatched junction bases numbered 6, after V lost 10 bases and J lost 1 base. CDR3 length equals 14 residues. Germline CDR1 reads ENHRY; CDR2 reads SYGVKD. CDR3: CASSGTENTGELFF. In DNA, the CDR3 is TGTGCCAGCTCCGGGACAGAGAACACCGGGGAGCTGTTTTTT.

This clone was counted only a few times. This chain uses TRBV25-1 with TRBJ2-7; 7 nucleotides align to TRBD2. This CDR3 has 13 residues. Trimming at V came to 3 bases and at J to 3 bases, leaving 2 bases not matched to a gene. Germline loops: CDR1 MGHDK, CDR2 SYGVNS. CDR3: CASSEREGYEQYF. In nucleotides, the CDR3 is TGTGCCAGCAGTGAGAGGGAGGGCTACGAGCAGTACTTC.

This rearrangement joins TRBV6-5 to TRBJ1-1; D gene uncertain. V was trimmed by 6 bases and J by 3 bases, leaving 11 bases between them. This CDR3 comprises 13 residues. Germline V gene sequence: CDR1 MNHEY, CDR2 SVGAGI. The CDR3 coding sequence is TGTGCCAGCAGAAAACCTGAGGACACTGAAGCTTTCTTT. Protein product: CASRKPEDTEAFF.

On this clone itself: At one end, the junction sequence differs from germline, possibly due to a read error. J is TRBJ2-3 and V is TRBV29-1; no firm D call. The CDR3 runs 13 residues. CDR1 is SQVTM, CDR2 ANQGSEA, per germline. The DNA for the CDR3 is TGCAGCGGTGAAAGTTCTCGGCTAGTAGCGCAGTATTTT. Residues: CSGESSRLVAQYF.

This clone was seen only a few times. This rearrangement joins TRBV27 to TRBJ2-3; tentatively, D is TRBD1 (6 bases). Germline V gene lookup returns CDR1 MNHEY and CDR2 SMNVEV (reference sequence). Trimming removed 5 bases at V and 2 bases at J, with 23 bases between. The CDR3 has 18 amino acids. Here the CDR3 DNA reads TGTGCCAGCAGTCCGCAGGTGGGCTGGGGGCAGTCCACAGATACGCAGTATTTT. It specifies CASSPQVGWGQSTDTQYF.

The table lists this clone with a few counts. CDR3 coding DNA: TGTGCCAGCAGCCCCCACGACAGGGCGGATGGCTACACCTTC. Its protein product is CASSPHDRADGYTF. The chain links TRBV7-9 to TRBJ1-2; 7 positions match TRBD1. This CDR3 comprises 14 residues. CDR1 and CDR2 from the germline V gene are SEHNR and FQNEAQ (reference sequence). J lost 6 bases, V lost 5 bases, and 9 bases had no gene match.

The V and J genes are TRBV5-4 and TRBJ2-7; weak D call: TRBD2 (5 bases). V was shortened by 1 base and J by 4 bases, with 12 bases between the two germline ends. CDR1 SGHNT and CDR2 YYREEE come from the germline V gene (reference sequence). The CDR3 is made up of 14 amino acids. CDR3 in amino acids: CASSLKAAGYEQYF. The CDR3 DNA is TGTGCCAGCAGCTTGAAGGCGGCGGGTTACGAGCAGTACTTC.

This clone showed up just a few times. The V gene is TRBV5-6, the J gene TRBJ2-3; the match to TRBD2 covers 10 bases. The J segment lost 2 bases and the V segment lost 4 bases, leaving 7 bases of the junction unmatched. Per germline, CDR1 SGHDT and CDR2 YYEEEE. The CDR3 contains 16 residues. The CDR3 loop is CASSAVAGGLTDTQYF. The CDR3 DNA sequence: TGTGCCAGCAGCGCTGTAGCGGGGGGACTCACAGATACGCAGTATTTT. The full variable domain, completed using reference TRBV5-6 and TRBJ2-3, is DAGVTQSPTHLIKTRGQQVTLRCSPKSGHDTVSWYQQALGQGPQFIFQYYEEEERQRGNFPDRFSGHQFPNYSSELNVNALLLGDSALYLCASSAVAGGLTDTQYFGPGTRLTVL.

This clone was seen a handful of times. CDR3 sequence: CASSPLPLGGRNEQFF. CDR3 DNA sequence: TGTGCCAGCAGCCCCCTCCCGCTAGGGGGGCGGAATGAGCAGTTCTTC. The V call is TRBV7-6, the J call TRBJ2-1; possibly TRBD1 or TRBD2 for D (6 bases each). Per the germline V gene, CDR1 is SGHVS and CDR2 is FNYEAQ. The CDR3 loop spans 16 amino acids. V was cut by 5 bases and J by 7 bases, with 21 bases left in between. The variable domain in full, with the rest retrieved from reference TRBV7-6 and TRBJ2-1, is GAGVSQSPRYKVTKRGQDVALRCDPISGHVSLYWYRQALGQGPEFLTYFNYEAQQDKSGLPNDRFSAERPEGSISTLTIQRTEQRDSAMYRCASSPLPLGGRNEQFFGPGTRLTVL.